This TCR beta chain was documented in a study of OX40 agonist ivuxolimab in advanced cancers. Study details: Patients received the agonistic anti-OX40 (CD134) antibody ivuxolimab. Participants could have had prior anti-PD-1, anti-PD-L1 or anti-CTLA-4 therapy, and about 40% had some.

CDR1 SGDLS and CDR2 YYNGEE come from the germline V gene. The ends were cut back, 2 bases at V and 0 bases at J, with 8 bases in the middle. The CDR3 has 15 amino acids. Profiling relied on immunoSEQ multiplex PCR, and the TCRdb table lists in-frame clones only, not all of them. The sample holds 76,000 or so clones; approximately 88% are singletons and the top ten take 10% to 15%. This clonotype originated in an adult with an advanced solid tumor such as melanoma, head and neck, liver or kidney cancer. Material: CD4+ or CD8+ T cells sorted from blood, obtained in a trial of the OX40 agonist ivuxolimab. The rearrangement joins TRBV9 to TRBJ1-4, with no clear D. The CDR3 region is CASSVHGATNEKLFF. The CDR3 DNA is TGTGCCAGCAGCGTCCACGGTGCAACTAATGAAAAACTGTTTTTT.